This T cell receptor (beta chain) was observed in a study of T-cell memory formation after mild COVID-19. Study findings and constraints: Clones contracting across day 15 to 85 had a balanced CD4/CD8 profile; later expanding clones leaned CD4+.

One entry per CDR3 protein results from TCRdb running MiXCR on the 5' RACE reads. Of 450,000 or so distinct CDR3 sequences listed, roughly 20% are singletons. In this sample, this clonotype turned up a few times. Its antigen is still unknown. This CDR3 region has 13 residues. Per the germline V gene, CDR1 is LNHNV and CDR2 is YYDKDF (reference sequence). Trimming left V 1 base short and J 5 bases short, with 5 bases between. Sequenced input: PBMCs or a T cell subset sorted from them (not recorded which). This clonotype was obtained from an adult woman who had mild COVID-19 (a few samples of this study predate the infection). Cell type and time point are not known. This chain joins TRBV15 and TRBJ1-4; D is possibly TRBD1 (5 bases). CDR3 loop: CATSRGQNEKLFF. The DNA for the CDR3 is TGTGCCACCAGCAGAGGACAGAATGAAAAACTGTTTTTT.